Sequencing of this T cell receptor (beta chain) was carried out in a study of T cells in tuberculosis. Turning to the study itself: IGRA-negative adolescents, IGRA-positive adolescents with latent tuberculosis and adults with active tuberculosis formed this South African cohort. Whole-study findings and limits: Shorter CDR3-alpha in active tuberculosis partly drove smaller distances.

A word on this clone: Its antigen is unidentified.

Profiled with immunoSEQ multiplex PCR; TCRdb holds only in-frame clones, not every one. The top ten hold 9.5% to 13% of the sample, which has roughly 35,000 clones, about 94% seen once. In germline, CDR1 is KGHSH, CDR2 LQKENI. The CDR3 has 15 residues. V was shortened by 3 bases and J by 2 bases, with 13 bases between the two germline ends. Specimen: PBMCs. This sequence originates from a donor between 5 and 29 years old with latent tuberculosis or without tuberculosis infection. Some clones in this sample may be carry-over from other donors' samples. J is TRBJ1-1 and V is TRBV18; possibly TRBD1 for D (6 bases). DNA for the CDR3: TGTGCCAGCTCACCGCTAACAGGGACCAACACTGAAGCTTTCTTT. Protein sequence: CASSPLTGTNTEAFF.